This TCR beta chain was recovered during a study of regulatory T cells in long-lasting Graves disease. The wider study: A definition of persistent Graves' disease required over 5 years of antithyroid drugs plus positive TSH receptor antibodies. Study observations and caveats: Sampling was limited to peripheral blood rather than thyroid tissue. Comparison showed that persistent patients shared more public clonotypes (about 2,600) than new patients (around 1,000). Persistent cases of Graves' showed reduced TCR diversity relative to newly diagnosed patients.

Time point reported: persistent/refractory GD, antithyroid drugs over 5 years with positive TRAb. Extracted PBMC RNA gave rise to the TCR library. This CDR3 spans 16 amino acids. V shed 6 bases, J shed 7 bases, and the junction held 11 bases outside the gene matches. Arm-PCR of CDR3 regions and iRepertoire HTBI primers were the basis on which TCR beta libraries were built. TCRdb reanalysed the multiplex PCR reads using MiXCR and keeps one entry per CDR3 protein. The sample shows fewer than 400,000 distinct CDR3 sequences, under 25% of them seen only once. In this sample, this clonotype turned up many times. As yet, its antigen is unknown.

The chain has TRBV12-3 or TRBV12-4 and TRBJ1-5; 11 nucleotides align to TRBD1. The sequences come from peripheral blood mononuclear cells (PBMCs), collected when the disease was refractory, from a patient treated with antithyroid drugs. This clonotype was obtained from a female donor with Graves disease. CDR3 DNA sequence: TGTGCCAGCAGCGGACAGGGGGCGCTGGGTTTACAGCCCCAGCATTTT. Residues: CASSGQGALGLQPQHF.